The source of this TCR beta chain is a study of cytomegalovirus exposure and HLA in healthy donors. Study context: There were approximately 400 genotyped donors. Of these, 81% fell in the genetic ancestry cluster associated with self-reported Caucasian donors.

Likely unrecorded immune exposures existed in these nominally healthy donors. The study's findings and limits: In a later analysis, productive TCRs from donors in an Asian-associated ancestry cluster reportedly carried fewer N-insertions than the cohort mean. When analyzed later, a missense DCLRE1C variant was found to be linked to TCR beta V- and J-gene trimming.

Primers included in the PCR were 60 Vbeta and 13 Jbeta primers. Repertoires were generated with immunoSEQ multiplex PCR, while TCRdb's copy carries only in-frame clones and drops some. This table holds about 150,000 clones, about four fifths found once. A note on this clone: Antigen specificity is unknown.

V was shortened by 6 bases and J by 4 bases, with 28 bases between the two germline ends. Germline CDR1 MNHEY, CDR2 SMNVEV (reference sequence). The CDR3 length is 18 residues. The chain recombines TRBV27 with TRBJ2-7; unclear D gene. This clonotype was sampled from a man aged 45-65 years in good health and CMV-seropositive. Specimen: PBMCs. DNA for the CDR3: TGTGCCAGCAGCATTGTGACGTCGTCAGGCCCAGATTGGTACGAGCAGTACTTC. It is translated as CASSIVTSSGPDWYEQYF.